Reported below is one T cell receptor (beta chain). Antigen unknown. It was at deep level that the assay was run. The table came from immunoSEQ multiplex PCR; TCRdb's copy has only in-frame clones and leaves some out. Of approximately 720,000 clones in the sample, 90% to 95% were seen once. The data were obtained in a study of shared clonotypes between healthy human individuals. Study-wide results and limits: Among donors, clonotype sharing was expected to be affected by sequencing depth.

CDR1 is MNHNY, CDR2 SVGAGI, per germline (reference sequence). V was shortened by 7 bases and J by 1 base, with 13 bases between the two germline ends. CDR3 length equals 14 residues. Naivety among CD8 cells was defined by CD45RO negativity and positive CCR7 selection, thereby excluding terminally differentiated effector memory CD45RA+ cells. The V call is TRBV6-6, the J call TRBJ2-5; no reliable D call. This receptor was taken from a man aged 30 to 45 in good health. Sequenced input: naive CD8+ T cells sorted from blood. CDR3 in amino acids: CASIGRKAQETQYF. Here the CDR3 DNA reads TGTGCCAGCATCGGGCGTAAGGCCCAAGAGACCCAGTACTTC.